A selection of T cell receptor beta chains follows, all from one sample in a study of T cell responses to AZD1222 COVID-19 vaccine. The assay was immunoSEQ multiplex PCR, and TCRdb's table has in-frame clones only and misses some. This table holds 150,000 to 200,000 clones, more than 90% found once. This material consisted of peripheral blood, taken on day 0 of AZD1222 vaccination. The receptors come from an adult in good health. Both conserved end residues are part of each CDR3. D genes are given only for firm matches. The size of a clone is reported for some rows only, either as once, few or many, or as a class for expanded clones.

.	.	TRBV5-8	TRBJ2-2	CASSLAGNIGELFF	TGTGCCAGCAGCTTGGCCGGAAATATCGGGGAGCTGTTTTTT
few	.	TRBV7-8	TRBJ1-1	CASSLSLSTPTEAFF	TGTGCCAGCAGCCTTAGTCTGTCAACCCCCACTGAAGCTTTCTTT
.	.	TRBV29-1	TRBJ1-2	CSVEGGRRNGYTF	TGCAGCGTTGAAGGGGGGCGCAGAAATGGCTACACCTTC
.	TRBD1	TRBV14	TRBJ1-4	CASSPWGQATNEKLFF	TGTGCCAGCAGCCCGTGGGGACAGGCAACTAATGAAAAACTGTTTTTT
.	.	TRBV19	TRBJ2-7	CASSHRDSAYEQYF	TGTGCCAGTAGTCACCGGGATAGTGCCTACGAGCAGTACTTC
.	TRBD2	TRBV5-1	TRBJ2-1	CASSLGLAGNEQFF	TGCGCCAGCAGCTTAGGGCTAGCGGGGAATGAGCAGTTCTTC
.	TRBD1	TRBV2	TRBJ1-6	CASSRTGPPNSPLHF	TGTGCCAGCAGTCGGACAGGGCCCCCCAATTCACCCCTCCACTTT
.	.	TRBV11-2	TRBJ1-3	CASSRPEGNTIYF	TGTGCCAGCAGCCGACCTGAGGGTAACACCATATATTTT
.	TRBD2	TRBV10-2	TRBJ2-6	CASGRTRGSGANVLTF	TGCGCCAGCGGGCGGACTAGGGGCTCTGGGGCCAACGTCCTGACTTTC
.	.	TRBV2	TRBJ1-5	CASEGGSSNQPQHF	TGTGCCAGCGAGGGGGGTAGCTCCAATCAGCCCCAGCATTTT
.	.	TRBV7-9	TRBJ1-4	CASSLVPGPEGEKLFF	TGTGCCAGCAGCTTAGTCCCGGGACCTGAGGGTGAAAAACTGTTTTTT
.	.	TRBV6-5	TRBJ2-7	CASTQGRTYEQYF	TGTGCCAGCACCCAGGGGAGAACCTACGAGCAGTACTTC
.	TRBD1	TRBV7-9	TRBJ2-2	CASSRTGLGTGELFF	TGTGCCAGCAGCCGGACAGGGCTTGGCACCGGGGAGCTGTTTTTT
.	TRBD2	TRBV18	TRBJ2-1	CASSPRTSTEQFF	TGTGCCAGCTCACCCCGGACTAGCACTGAGCAGTTCTTC
.	.	TRBV27	TRBJ2-3	CASSFRLASRADTQYF	TGTGCCAGCAGTTTCCGGCTAGCGAGCCGCGCAGATACGCAGTATTTT
.	TRBD1	TRBV19	TRBJ2-7	CASSIRDRYEQYF	TGTGCCAGTAGTATAAGGGACAGATACGAGCAGTACTTC
.	TRBD1	TRBV2	TRBJ1-2	CASKDRGGYYGYTF	TGTGCCAGCAAAGACAGGGGGGGATACTATGGCTACACCTTC
.	TRBD1	TRBV3-1/TRBV3-2	TRBJ2-7	CASSQGVRTGPYEQYF	TGTGCCAGCAGCCAAGGTGTCCGGACAGGGCCCTACGAGCAGTACTTC
.	.	TRBV29-1	TRBJ1-1	CSVEIGGTEAFF	TGCAGCGTAGAAATCGGGGGCACTGAAGCTTTCTTT
.	.	TRBV4-2	TRBJ1-1	CASSNHRAVTEAFF	TGTGCCAGCAGCAACCACAGGGCGGTCACTGAAGCTTTCTTT
.	.	TRBV27	TRBJ2-7	CASSSFHTTYEQYF	TGTGCCAGCAGTTCCTTTCATACTACCTACGAGCAGTACTTC
.	TRBD1	TRBV3-1/TRBV3-2	TRBJ1-2	CASSHGQDEIYRYTF	TGTGCCAGCAGCCACGGACAGGACGAGATCTACCGCTACACCTTC
.	.	TRBV7-9	TRBJ1-1	CASSLGTVVEAFF	TGTGCCAGCAGCTTAGGGACGGTAGTTGAAGCTTTCTTT
.	TRBD2	TRBV7-2	TRBJ2-7	CASTPFSGGAYEQYF	TGTGCCAGCACCCCATTTAGCGGGGGGGCCTACGAGCAGTACTTC
.	TRBD1	TRBV30	TRBJ1-6	CAWTAGGNSPLHF	TGTGCCTGGACGGCAGGGGGGAATTCACCCCTCCACTTT
.	.	TRBV2	TRBJ2-5	CASGWVGGLETQYF	TGTGCCAGCGGGTGGGTTGGGGGGCTGGAGACCCAGTACTTC
.	.	TRBV4-2	TRBJ1-2	CASSQDPGQGYGYTF	TGTGCCAGCAGCCAAGATCCCGGGCAGGGTTATGGCTACACCTTC
.	TRBD1	TRBV4-1	TRBJ2-7	CASSQVNTGGKYEQYF	TGCGCCAGCAGCCAAGTAAACACAGGGGGAAAGTACGAGCAGTACTTC
.	.	TRBV30	TRBJ1-1	CAWSPGGAFEAFF	TGTGCCTGGAGCCCCGGCGGGGCCTTCGAAGCTTTCTTT
.	.	TRBV19	TRBJ2-3	CASTGSTDTQYF	TGTGCCAGTACTGGGTCCACAGATACGCAGTATTTT
.	.	TRBV6-5	TRBJ1-3	CASSTSVLSGNTIYF	TGTGCCAGCAGTACATCAGTTCTCTCTGGAAACACCATATATTTT